One T cell receptor beta chain is described in this entry. Germline and junction disagree at one end, which may indicate a read error. Only in-frame clones appear in the TCRdb table, and some are missing; sequencing was by immunoSEQ multiplex PCR. The sample includes some 120,000 clones, 70% to 85% of them seen just once. Germline CDR1 is SQVTM and CDR2 is ANQGSEA. The CDR3 consists of 12 residues. This specimen belongs to a study of T cell responses to AZD1222 COVID-19 vaccine. This material consisted of peripheral blood, taken on day 0 of AZD1222 vaccination. This TCR was sampled from an adult in good health. The genes are TRBV29-1 and TRBJ1-2; TRBD1 aligns across 7 bases. This CDR3 is CSVEDRDYGYTF. The CDR3 DNA is TGCAGCGTGGAAGACAGGGACTATGGCTACACCTTC.